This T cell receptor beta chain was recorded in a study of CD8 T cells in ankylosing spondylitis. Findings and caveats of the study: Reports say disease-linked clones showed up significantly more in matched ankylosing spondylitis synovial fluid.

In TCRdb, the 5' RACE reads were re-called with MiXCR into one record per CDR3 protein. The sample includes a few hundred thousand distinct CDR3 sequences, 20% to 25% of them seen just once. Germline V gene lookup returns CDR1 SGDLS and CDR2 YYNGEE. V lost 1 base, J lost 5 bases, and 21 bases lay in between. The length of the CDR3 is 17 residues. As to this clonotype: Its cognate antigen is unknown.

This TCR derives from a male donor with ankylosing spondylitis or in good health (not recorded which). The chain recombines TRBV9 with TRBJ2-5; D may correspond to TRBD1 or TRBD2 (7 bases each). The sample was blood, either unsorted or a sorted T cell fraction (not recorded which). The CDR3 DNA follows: TGTGCCAGCAGCGTAACCCAGGGGGGGACATACAGGGAGACCCAGTACTTC. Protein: CASSVTQGGTYRETQYF.